Described below is a single TCR beta chain sequence and its context. Its matching antigen is unknown. This sample was included in a study of post-analysis software for immune sequencing data. General study findings and limits: Controls had lower frequencies than patients of five TRBV segments, which included TRBV5-6, TRBV5-1 and TRBV20-1. Significantly decreased normalized Chao1 diversity was recorded for multiple sclerosis patients relative to controls.

Unique molecular identifiers tagged the TCR beta cDNA libraries. TCRdb independently ran MiXCR on the PCR reads; one entry per CDR3 protein. The table records 740,000 or so distinct CDR3 sequences, about 53% of them present only once. CDR3 length: 15 residues. The germline V gene encodes CDR1 SGHRS and CDR2 YFSETQ. With 4 bases clipped from V and 7 bases from J, the junction kept 13 bases outside the gene matches. The source of this sequence is a girl between 10 and 17 years old with multiple sclerosis. Material for sequencing was blood. V gene TRBV5-1 combines with J gene TRBJ2-7, with 8 positions matching TRBD2. This chain's CDR3 is CASSLARGGVEEQYF. CDR3 coding DNA: TGCGCCAGCAGCCTAGCCCGGGGGGGAGTAGAAGAGCAGTACTTC. The full variable domain, with the rest looked up from reference TRBV5-1 and TRBJ2-7, is KAGVTQTPRYLIKTRGQQVTLSCSPISGHRSVSWYQQTPGQGLQFLFEYFSETQRNKGNFPGRFSGRQFSNSRSEMNVSTLELGDSALYLCASSLARGGVEEQYFGPGTRLTVT.